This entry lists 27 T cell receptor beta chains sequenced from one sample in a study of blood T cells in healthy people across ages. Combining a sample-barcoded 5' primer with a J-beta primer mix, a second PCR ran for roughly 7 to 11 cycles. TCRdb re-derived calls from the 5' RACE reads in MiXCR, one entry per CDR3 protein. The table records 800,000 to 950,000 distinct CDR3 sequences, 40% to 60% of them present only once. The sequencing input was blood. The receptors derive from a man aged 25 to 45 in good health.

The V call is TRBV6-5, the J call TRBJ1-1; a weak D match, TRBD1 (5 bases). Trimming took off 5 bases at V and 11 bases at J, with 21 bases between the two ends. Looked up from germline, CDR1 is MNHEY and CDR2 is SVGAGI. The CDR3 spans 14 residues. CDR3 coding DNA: TGTGCCAGCAGTCCCCAGGGTATGAGGGAGGGGGCTTTCTTT. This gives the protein CASSPQGMREGAFF.

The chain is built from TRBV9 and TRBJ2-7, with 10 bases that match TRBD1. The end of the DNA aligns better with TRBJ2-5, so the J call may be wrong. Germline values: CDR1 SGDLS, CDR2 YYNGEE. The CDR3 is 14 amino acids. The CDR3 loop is CASSAGQGPETQYF. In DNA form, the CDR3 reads TGTGCCAGCAGCGCGGGACAGGGGCCGGAGACCCAGTACTTC.

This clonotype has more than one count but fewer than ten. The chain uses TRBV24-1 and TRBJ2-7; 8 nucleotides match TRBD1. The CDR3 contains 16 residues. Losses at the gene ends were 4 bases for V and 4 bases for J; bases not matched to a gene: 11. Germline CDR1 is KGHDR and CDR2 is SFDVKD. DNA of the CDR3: TGTGCCACCAGTGACCAAGCCGGGACAGGTACTTACGAGCAGTACTTC. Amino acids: CATSDQAGTGTYEQYF.

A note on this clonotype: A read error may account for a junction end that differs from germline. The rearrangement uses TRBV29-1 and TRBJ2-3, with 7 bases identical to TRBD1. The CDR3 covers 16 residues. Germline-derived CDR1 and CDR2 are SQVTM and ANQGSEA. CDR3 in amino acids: CSVEELQGPLADMQYF. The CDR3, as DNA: TGCAGCGTTGAAGAGCTACAGGGGCCCTTAGCAGATATGCAGTATTTT.

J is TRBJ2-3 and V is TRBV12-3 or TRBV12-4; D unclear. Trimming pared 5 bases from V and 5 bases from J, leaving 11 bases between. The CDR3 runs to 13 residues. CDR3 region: CASSSALGDTQYF. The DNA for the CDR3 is TGTGCCAGCAGTAGCGCGCTCGGAGATACGCAGTATTTT.

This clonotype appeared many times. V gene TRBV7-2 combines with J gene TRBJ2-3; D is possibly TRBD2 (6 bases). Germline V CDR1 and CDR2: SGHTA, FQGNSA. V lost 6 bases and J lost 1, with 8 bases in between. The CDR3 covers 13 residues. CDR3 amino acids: CASRTGGTDTQYF. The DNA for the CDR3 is TGTGCCAGCAGAACGGGGGGCACAGATACGCAGTATTTT.

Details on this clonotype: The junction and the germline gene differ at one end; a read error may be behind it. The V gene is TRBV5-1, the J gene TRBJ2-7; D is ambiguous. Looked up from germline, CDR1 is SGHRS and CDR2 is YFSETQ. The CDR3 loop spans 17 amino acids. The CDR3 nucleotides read TGCGTCAGCACATCTACGGGTGTGGGCCCCTACCACCACGAGCAGTACTTC. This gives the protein CVSTSTGVGPYHHEQYF.

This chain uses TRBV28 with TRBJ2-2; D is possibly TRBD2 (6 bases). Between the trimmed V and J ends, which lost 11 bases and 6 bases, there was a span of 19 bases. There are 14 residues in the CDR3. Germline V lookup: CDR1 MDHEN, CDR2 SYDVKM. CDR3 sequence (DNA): TGTGCCTGCGGGGCAGGGCGCAAGTCCGGGGAGCTGTTTTTT. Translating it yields CACGAGRKSGELFF. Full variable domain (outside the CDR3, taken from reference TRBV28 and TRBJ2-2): DVKVTQSSRYLVKRTGEKVFLECVQDMDHENMFWYRQDPGLGLRLIYFSYDVKMKEKGDIPEGYSVSREKKERFSLILESASTNQTSMYLCACGAGRKSGELFFGEGSRLTVL.

The CDR3 sequence: CSATGTSGGLYNEQYF. CDR3 coding DNA: TGCAGTGCTACCGGGACTAGCGGGGGGCTATACAATGAGCAGTACTTC. This chain links TRBV20-1 with TRBJ2-7, with TRBD2 matching 15 bases. CDR1 is DFQATT, CDR2 SNEGSKA, per germline (reference sequence). This CDR3 comprises 16 residues. Losses at the gene ends were 4 bases for V and 7 bases for J; bases not matched to a gene: 11.

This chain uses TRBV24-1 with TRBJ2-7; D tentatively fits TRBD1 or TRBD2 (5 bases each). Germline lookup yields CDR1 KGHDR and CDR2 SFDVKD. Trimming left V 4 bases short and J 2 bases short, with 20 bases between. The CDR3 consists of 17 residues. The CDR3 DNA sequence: TGTGCCACCAGTGACGCTTCGTCCAGAGGGGAGACCTACGAGCAGTACTTC. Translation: CATSDASSRGETYEQYF.

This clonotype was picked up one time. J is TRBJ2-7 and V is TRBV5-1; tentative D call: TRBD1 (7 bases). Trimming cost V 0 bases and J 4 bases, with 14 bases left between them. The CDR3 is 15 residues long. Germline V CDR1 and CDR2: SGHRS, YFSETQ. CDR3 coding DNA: TGCGCCAGCAGCTTGGCGGCAGGGGGGCAGTACGAGCAGTACTTC. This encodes CASSLAAGGQYEQYF. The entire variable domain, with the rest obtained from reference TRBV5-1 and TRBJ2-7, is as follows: KAGVTQTPRYLIKTRGQQVTLSCSPISGHRSVSWYQQTPGQGLQFLFEYFSETQRNKGNFPGRFSGRQFSNSRSEMNVSTLELGDSALYLCASSLAAGGQYEQYFGPGTRLTVT.

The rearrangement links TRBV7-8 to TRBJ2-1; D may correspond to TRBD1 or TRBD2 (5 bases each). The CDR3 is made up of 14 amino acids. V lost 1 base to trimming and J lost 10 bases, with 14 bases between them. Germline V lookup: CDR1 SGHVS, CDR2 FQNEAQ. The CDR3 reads CASSLGWGREEQFF. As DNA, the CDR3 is TGTGCCAGCAGCTTAGGGTGGGGCAGGGAGGAGCAGTTCTTC.

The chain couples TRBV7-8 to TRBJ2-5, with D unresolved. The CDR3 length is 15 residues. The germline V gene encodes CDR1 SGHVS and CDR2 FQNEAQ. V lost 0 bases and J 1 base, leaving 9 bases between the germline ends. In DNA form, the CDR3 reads TGTGCCAGCAGCTTAGCCATTGGAACCCAAGAGACCCAGTACTTC. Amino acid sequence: CASSLAIGTQETQYF.

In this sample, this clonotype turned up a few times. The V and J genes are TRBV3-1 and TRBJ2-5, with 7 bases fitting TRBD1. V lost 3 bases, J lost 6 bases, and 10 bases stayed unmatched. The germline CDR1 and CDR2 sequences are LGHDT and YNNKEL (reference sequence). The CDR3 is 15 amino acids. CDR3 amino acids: CASSQDGTDRKTQYF. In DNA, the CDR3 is TGTGCCAGCAGCCAGGATGGGACAGATCGGAAGACCCAGTACTTC.

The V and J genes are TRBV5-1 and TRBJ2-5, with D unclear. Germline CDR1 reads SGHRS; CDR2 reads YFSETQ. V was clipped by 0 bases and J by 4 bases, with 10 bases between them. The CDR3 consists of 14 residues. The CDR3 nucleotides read TGCGCCAGCAGCTTGGGCGGCCAAACAGAGACCCAGTACTTC. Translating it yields CASSLGGQTETQYF.

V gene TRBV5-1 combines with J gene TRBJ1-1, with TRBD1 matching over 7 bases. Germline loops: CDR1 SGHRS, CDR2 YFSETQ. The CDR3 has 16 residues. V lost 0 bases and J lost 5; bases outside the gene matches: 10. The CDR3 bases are TGCGCCAGCAGCTTGGAACCCCGAAGGGGGCGTACTGAAGCTTTCTTT. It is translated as CASSLEPRRGRTEAFF.

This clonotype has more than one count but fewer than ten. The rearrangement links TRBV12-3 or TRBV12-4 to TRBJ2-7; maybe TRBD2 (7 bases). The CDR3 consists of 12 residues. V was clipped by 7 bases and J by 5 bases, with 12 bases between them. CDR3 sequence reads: CASKRGGDEQYF. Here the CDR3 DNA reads TGTGCCAGCAAGAGGGGGGGAGACGAGCAGTACTTC.

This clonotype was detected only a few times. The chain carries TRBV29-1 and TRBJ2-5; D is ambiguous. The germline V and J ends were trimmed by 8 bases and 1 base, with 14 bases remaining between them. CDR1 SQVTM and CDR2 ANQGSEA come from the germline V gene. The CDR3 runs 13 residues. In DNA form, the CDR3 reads TGCAGCTGGGCCCAGGTCCTCCAAGAGACCCAGTACTTC. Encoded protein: CSWAQVLQETQYF.

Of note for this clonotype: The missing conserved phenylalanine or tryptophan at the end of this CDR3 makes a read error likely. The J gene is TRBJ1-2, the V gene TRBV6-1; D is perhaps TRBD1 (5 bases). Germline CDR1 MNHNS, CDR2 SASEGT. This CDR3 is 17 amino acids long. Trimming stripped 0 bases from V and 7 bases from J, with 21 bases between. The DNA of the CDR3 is TGTGCCAGCAGTGAAGCGATGGTCTGGTCAGGGTTAAGTGGCTACACCTTA. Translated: CASSEAMVWSGLSGYTL.

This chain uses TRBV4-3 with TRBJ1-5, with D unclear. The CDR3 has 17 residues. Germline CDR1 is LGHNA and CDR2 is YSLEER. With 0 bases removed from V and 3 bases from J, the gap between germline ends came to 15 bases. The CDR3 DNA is TGCGCCAGCAGCCAAGATCTCGGGAGAGCGAACAATCAGCCCCAGCATTTT. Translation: CASSQDLGRANNQPQHF.

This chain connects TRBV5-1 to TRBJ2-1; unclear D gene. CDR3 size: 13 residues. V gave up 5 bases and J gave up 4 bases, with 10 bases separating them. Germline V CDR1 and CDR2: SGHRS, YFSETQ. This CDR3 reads CASRLGEYNEQFF. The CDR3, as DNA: TGCGCCAGCAGGTTAGGTGAATACAATGAGCAGTTCTTC.

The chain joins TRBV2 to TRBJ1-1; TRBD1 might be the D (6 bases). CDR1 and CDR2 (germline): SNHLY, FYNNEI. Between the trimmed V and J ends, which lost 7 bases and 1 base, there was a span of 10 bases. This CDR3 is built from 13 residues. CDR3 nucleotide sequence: TGTGCCAGCATATTCAGGGGGAACACTGAAGCTTTCTTT. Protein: CASIFRGNTEAFF.

CDR3 region: CATSDSSGVITDTQYF. Written as DNA, the CDR3 is TGTGCCACCAGTGATTCGTCAGGGGTTATCACAGATACGCAGTATTTT. This chain uses TRBV24-1 with TRBJ2-3; a weak D match, TRBD1 (6 bases). Germline V gene data show CDR1 as KGHDR and CDR2 as SFDVKD. Trimming left V 2 bases short and J 2 bases short, with 13 bases between. This CDR3 spans 16 amino acids.

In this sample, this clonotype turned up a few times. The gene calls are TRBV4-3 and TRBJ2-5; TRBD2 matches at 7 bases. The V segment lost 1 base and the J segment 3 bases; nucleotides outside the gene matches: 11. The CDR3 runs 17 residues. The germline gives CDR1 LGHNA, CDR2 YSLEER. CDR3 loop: CASSQASSGGIEETQYF. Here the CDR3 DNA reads TGCGCCAGCAGCCAAGCCTCATCGGGGGGAATTGAAGAGACCCAGTACTTC.

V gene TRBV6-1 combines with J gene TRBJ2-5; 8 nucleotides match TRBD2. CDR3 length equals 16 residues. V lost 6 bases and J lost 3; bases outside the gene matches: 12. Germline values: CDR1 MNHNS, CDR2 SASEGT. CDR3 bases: TGTGCCAGCAGGAGCCTAATTGGACTAGCTGAAGAGACCCAGTACTTC. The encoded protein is CASRSLIGLAEETQYF.

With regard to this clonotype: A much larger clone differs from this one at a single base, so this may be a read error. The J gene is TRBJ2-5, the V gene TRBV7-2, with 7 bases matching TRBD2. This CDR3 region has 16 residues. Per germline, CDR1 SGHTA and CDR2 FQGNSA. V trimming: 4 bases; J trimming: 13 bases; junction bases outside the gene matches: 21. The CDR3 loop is CASSSPGGSGENIRYF. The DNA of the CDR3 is TGTGCCAGCAGCTCTCCCGGGGGGAGCGGGGAAAACATTCGGTACTTC.

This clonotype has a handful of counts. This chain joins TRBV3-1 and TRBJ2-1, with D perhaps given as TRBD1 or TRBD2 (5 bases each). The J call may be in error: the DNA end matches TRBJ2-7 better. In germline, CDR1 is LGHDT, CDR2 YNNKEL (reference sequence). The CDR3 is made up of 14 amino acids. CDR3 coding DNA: TGTGCCAGCAGCCTACTAGGGGCTACCTACGAGCAGTACTTC. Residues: CASSLLGATYEQYF.